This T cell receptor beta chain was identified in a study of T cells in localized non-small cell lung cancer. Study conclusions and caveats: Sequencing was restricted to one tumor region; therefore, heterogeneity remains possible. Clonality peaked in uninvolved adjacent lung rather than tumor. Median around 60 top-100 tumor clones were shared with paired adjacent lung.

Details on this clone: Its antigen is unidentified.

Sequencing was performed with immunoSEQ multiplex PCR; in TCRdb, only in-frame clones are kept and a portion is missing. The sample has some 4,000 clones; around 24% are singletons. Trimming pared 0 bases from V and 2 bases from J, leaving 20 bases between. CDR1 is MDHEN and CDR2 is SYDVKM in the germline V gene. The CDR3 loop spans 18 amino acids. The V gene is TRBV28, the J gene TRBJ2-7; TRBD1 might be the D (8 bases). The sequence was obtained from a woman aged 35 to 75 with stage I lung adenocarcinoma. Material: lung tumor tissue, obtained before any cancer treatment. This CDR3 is CASSLWLGGTGQPYEQYF. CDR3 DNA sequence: TGTGCCAGCAGTTTATGGCTCGGGGGGACAGGCCAACCCTACGAGCAGTACTTC. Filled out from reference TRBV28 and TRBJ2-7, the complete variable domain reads DVKVTQSSRYLVKRTGEKVFLECVQDMDHENMFWYRQDPGLGLRLIYFSYDVKMKEKGDIPEGYSVSREKKERFSLILESASTNQTSMYLCASSLWLGGTGQPYEQYFGPGTRLTVT.